This T cell receptor beta chain was obtained from a study of T-cell memory formation after mild COVID-19. Notes on the study in general: There were some responding clones in pre-infection memory, which suggested that cross-reactive memory had joined.

The germline gives CDR1 MNHNY, CDR2 SVGAGI (reference sequence). The CDR3 runs 15 residues. The junction had 6 bases not matched to a gene; V was cut back by 4 bases and J by 3 bases. TCRdb itself ran the 5' RACE reads through MiXCR, one entry per CDR3 protein. The data show more than 100,000 distinct CDR3 sequences, approximately 5.9% seen once. This clonotype was observed many times. What it binds is unknown. The gene calls are TRBV6-6 and TRBJ1-1; 9 bases fit TRBD1. The sequencing sample was made of PBMCs or a T cell subset sorted from them (not recorded which). The clonotype originates from an adult woman who had mild COVID-19 (a few samples of this study predate the infection). Cell type and time point are not known. This chain's CDR3 is CASSSPGQGYTEAFF. The CDR3 DNA reads as TGTGCCAGCAGTTCCCCGGGACAGGGATACACTGAAGCTTTCTTT.